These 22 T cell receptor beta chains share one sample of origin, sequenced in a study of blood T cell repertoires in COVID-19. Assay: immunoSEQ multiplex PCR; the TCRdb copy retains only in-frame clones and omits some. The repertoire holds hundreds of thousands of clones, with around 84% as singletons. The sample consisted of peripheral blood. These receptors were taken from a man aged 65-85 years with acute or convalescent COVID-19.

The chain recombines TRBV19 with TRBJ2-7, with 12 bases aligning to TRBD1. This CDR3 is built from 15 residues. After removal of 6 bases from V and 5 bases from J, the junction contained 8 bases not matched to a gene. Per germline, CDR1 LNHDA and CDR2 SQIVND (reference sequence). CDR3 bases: TGTGCCAGTAGCCTTGGGACAGGGGGCTTCCACGAGCAGTACTTC. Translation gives CASSLGTGGFHEQYF.

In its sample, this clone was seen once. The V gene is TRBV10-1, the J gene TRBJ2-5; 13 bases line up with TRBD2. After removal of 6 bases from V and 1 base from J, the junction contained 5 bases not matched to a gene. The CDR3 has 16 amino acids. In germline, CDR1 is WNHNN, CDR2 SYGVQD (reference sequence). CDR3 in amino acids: CASRLRTSGSQETQYF. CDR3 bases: TGCGCCAGCAGGCTAAGGACTAGCGGGAGCCAAGAGACCCAGTACTTC.

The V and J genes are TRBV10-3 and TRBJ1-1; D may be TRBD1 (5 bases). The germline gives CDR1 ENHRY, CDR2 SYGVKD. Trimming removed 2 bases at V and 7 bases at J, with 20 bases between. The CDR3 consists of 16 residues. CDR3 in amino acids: CAISETPGWGDGEAFF. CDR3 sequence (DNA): TGTGCCATCAGTGAGACCCCTGGATGGGGGGACGGTGAAGCTTTCTTT.

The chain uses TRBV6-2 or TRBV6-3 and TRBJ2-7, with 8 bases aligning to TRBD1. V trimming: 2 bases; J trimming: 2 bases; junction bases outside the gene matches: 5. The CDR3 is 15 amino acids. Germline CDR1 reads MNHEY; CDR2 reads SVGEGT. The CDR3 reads CASSYGTGGAYEQYF. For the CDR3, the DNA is TGTGCCAGCAGTTACGGGACAGGTGGGGCCTACGAGCAGTACTTC.

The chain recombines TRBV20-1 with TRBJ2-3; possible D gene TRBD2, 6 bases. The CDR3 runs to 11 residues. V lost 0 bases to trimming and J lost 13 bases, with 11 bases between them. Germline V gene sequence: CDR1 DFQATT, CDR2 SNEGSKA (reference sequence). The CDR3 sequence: CSARDMGRKYF. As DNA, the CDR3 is TGCAGTGCTAGAGATATGGGGAGGAAGTATTTT.

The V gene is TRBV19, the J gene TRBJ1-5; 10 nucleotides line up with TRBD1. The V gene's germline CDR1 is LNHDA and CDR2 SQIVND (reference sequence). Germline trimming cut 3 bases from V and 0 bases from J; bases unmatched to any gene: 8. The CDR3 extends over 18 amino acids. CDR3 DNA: TGTGCCAGTAGTATTGCGGGACAGGGGTTCTATAGCAATCAGCCCCAGCATTTT. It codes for CASSIAGQGFYSNQPQHF.

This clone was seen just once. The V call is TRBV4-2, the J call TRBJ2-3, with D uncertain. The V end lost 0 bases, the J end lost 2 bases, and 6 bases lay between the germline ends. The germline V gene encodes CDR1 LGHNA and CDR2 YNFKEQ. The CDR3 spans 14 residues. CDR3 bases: TGTGCCAGCAGCCAAGATCGGTACACAGATACGCAGTATTTT. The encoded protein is CASSQDRYTDTQYF.

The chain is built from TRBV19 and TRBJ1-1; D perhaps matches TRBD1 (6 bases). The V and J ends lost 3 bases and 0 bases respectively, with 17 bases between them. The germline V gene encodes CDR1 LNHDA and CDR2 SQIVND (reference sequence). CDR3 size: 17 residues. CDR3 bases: TGTGCCAGTAGTATCAATCATCAGGGGATCATGAACACTGAAGCTTTCTTT. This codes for CASSINHQGIMNTEAFF. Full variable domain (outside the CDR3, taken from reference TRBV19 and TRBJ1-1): DGGITQSPKYLFRKEGQNVTLSCEQNLNHDAMYWYRQDPGQGLRLIYYSQIVNDFQKGDIAEGYSVSREKKESFPLTVTSAQKNPTAFYLCASSINHQGIMNTEAFFGQGTRLTVV.

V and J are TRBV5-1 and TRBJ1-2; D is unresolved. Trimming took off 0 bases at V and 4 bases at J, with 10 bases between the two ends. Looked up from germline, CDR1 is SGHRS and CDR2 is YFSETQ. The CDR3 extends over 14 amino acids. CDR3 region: CASSLEVATYGYTF. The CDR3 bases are TGCGCCAGCAGCTTGGAGGTAGCGACCTATGGCTACACCTTC.

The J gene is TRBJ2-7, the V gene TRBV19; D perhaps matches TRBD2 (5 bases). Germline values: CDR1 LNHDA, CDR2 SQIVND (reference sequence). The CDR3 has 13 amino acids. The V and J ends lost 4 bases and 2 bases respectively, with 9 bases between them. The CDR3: CASSKVLAYEQYF. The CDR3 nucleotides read TGTGCCAGTAGTAAGGTACTAGCCTACGAGCAGTACTTC.

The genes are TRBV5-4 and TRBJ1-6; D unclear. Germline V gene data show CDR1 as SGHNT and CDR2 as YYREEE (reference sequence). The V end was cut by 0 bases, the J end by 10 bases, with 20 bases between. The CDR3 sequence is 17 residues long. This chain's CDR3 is CASSLGGGNGQRSPLHF. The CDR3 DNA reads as TGTGCCAGCAGCTTGGGGGGAGGGAATGGGCAAAGATCACCCCTCCACTTT.

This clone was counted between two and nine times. The CDR3 nucleotides are TGTGCCTGGAGTAGGGGCCCGGGCACAAAGACCCAGTACTTC. Amino acids: CAWSRGPGTKTQYF. The chain links TRBV30 to TRBJ2-5; D is perhaps TRBD1 (5 bases). V lost 2 bases and J 6 bases, leaving 16 bases between the germline ends. This CDR3 has 14 amino acids. The germline V gene encodes CDR1 GTSNPN and CDR2 SVGIG (reference sequence).

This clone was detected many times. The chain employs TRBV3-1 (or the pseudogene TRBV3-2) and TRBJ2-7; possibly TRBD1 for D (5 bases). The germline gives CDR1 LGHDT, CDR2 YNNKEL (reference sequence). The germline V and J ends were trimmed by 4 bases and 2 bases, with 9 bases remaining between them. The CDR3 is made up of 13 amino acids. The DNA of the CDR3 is TGTGCCAGCAGCCCCGACAGCCCCTACGAGCAGTACTTC. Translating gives CASSPDSPYEQYF.

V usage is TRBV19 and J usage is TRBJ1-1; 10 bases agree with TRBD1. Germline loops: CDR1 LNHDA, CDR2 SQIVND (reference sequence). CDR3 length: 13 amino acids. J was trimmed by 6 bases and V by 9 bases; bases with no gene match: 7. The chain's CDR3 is CASYRQGASEAFF. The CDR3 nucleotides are TGTGCCAGCTATAGACAGGGGGCCTCTGAAGCTTTCTTT.

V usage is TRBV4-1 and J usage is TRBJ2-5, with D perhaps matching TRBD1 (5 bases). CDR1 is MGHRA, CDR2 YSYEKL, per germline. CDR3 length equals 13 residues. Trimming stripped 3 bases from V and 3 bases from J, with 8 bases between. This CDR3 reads CASSQGREETQYF. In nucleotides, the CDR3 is TGCGCCAGCAGCCAGGGCAGGGAAGAGACCCAGTACTTC.

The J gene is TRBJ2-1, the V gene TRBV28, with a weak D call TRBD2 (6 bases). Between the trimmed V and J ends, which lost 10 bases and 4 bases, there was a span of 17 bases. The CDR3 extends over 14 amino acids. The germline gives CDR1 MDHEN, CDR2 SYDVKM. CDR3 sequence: CATYRLGGYNEQFF. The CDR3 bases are TGTGCCACCTACCGGCTGGGGGGTTACAATGAGCAGTTCTTC.

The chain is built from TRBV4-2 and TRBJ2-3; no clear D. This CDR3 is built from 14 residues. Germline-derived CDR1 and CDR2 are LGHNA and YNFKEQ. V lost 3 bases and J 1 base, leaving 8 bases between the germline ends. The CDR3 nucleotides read TGTGCCAGCAGCCAGGCCGGAGGCACAGATACGCAGTATTTT. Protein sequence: CASSQAGGTDTQYF.

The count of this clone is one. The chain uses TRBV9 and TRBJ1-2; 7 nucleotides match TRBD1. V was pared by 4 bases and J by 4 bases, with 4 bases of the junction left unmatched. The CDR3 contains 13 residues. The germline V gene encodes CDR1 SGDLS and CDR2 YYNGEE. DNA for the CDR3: TGTGCCAGCAGCCCGGACAGGACCTATGGCTACACCTTC. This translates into CASSPDRTYGYTF.

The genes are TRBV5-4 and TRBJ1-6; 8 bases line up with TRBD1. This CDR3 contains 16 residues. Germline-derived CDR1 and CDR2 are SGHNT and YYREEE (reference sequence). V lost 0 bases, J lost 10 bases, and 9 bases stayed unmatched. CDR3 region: CASSLVSETGVSPLHF. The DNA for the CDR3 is TGTGCCAGCAGCTTGGTGTCTGAGACAGGGGTCTCACCCCTCCACTTT. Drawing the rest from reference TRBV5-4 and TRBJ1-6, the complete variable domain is ETGVTQSPTHLIKTRGQQVTLRCSSQSGHNTVSWYQQALGQGPQFIFQYYREEENGRGNFPPRFSGLQFPNYSSELNVNALELDDSALYLCASSLVSETGVSPLHFGNGTRLTVT.

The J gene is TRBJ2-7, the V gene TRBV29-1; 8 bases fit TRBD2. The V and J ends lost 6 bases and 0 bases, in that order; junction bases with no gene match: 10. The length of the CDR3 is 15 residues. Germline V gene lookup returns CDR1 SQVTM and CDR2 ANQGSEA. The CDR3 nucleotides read TGCAGCGTGGAGCTAGGGGCGGGAGGCTCCTACGAGCAGTACTTC. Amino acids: CSVELGAGGSYEQYF.

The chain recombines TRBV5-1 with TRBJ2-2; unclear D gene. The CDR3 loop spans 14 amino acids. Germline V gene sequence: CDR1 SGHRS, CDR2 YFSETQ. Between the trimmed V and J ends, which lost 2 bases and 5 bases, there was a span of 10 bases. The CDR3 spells CASSFSLETGELFF. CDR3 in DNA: TGCGCCAGCAGCTTCAGTCTAGAAACCGGGGAGCTGTTTTTT.

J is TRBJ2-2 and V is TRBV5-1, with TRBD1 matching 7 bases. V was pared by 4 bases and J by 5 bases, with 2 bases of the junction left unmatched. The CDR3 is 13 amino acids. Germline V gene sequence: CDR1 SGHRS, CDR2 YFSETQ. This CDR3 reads CASSVQGTGELFF. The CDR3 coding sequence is TGCGCCAGCAGCGTACAGGGGACCGGGGAGCTGTTTTTT.